This T cell receptor (beta chain) emerged from a study of shared clonotypes between healthy human individuals. Libraries were prepared by immunoSEQ multiplex PCR; TCRdb keeps only in-frame clonotypes and omits some of them. This sample has about 2.4 million clones, with 93% found just once. The CDR3 covers 13 residues. V lost 8 bases, J lost 1 base, and 11 bases lay in between. The germline CDR1 and CDR2 sequences are MNHNS and SASEGT. The receptor's source is a man between 18 and 29 years old in good health. Some clones in this sample may be carry-over from other donors' samples. The sequenced sample was naive CD4+ T cells from PBMCs. Stated subset: CD45RA+ positively selected. The gene calls are TRBV6-1 and TRBJ1-1, with unresolved D. CDR3 loop: CASSPRTNTEAFF. As DNA, the CDR3 is TGTGCCAGCTCCCCCCGTACGAACACTGAAGCTTTCTTT.